This T cell receptor beta chain was sequenced for a study of T cells after yellow fever vaccination. Germline V gene data show CDR1 as DFQATT and CDR2 as SNEGSKA (reference sequence). The CDR3 extends over 14 amino acids. V lost 2 bases to trimming and J lost 0 bases, with 7 bases between them. TCRdb ran MiXCR on the 5' RACE reads and lists one entry per CDR3 protein. The sample holds 350,000 to 450,000 distinct CDR3 sequences, more than 5.5% seen once. The sequence was obtained from a man under 40 who received the YFV17D yellow fever vaccine. This rearrangement joins TRBV20-1 to TRBJ1-4, with D unresolved. The specimen comprised PBMCs, sampled 5 days after the yellow fever booster vaccination. The CDR3 coding sequence is TGCAGTGCTAGAATCGGAGCAACTAATGAAAAACTGTTTTTT. Residues: CSARIGATNEKLFF.